Below, 15 T cell receptor beta chains from the same sample are listed, as sequenced in a study. Tregs were sorted as CD4+CD25+CD127-/low cells. In TCRdb, the 5' RACE reads were re-called with MiXCR into one record per CDR3 protein. Among about 59,000 distinct CDR3 sequences listed, around 21% were seen once. Source material: tumor-infiltrating Tregs sorted from the breast tumor. The source is a female donor with breast cancer.

This clonotype has more than one count but fewer than ten. The chain recombines TRBV11-2 with TRBJ2-3; no clear D gene. Looked up from germline, CDR1 is SGHAT and CDR2 is FQNNGV. With 7 bases removed from V and 6 bases from J, the gap between germline ends came to 17 bases. This CDR3 has 14 amino acids. The CDR3 region is CASTFGFSGDTQYF. The CDR3 DNA follows: TGTGCCAGCACCTTCGGGTTCTCCGGGGATACGCAGTATTTT.

For this clonotype: The CDR3 ends on some other residue instead of the conserved phenylalanine or tryptophan, so this is likely a read error. The V call is TRBV3-1, the J call TRBJ2-7; TRBD1 aligns across 9 bases. Germline lookup yields CDR1 LGHDT and CDR2 YNNKEL (reference sequence). V dropped 3 bases and J dropped 5; count of bases not matched to a gene: 11. The length of the CDR3 is 16 residues. In DNA form, the CDR3 reads TGTGCCAGCAGCCACTTGCCGGGACAGGGCTTCCACGAGCAGTACCTC. It specifies CASSHLPGQGFHEQYL.

The chain employs TRBV28 and TRBJ2-1; TRBD2 matches at 7 bases. Germline-derived CDR1 and CDR2 are MDHEN and SYDVKM. V was pared by 6 bases and J by 2 bases, with 7 bases of the junction left unmatched. The CDR3 contains 15 residues. CDR3: CASSPPSGTYNEQFF. In DNA form, the CDR3 reads TGTGCCAGCAGCCCGCCCAGCGGGACCTACAATGAGCAGTTCTTC.

This chain joins TRBV28 and TRBJ2-1; no definite D call. Germline V lookup: CDR1 MDHEN, CDR2 SYDVKM. CDR3 size: 14 residues. Trimming took 5 bases from V and 5 from J, leaving 13 bases between them. The DNA for the CDR3 is TGTGCCAGCAGTCCTCCGGAATTTAACAATGAGCAGTTCTTC. It codes for CASSPPEFNNEQFF.

This clonotype has just a few counts. V is TRBV28 and J is TRBJ1-5; D gene uncertain. This CDR3 comprises 16 residues. V was pared by 5 bases and J by 5 bases, with 19 bases between. The V gene's germline CDR1 is MDHEN and CDR2 SYDVKM. The CDR3 nucleotides read TGTGCCAGCAGTCCCCCGGCGGGGTCCTATTATCAGCCCCAGCATTTT. Protein: CASSPPAGSYYQPQHF.

In its sample, this clonotype was seen a few times. The chain has TRBV6-6 and TRBJ1-1; 9 bases agree with TRBD1. The trim removed 5 bases at V and 8 bases at J, leaving 9 bases unmatched. The CDR3 loop spans 14 amino acids. CDR1 and CDR2 from the germline V gene are MNHNY and SVGAGI (reference sequence). The CDR3 spells CASSPNRGRPEAFF. CDR3 coding DNA: TGTGCCAGCAGTCCTAACAGGGGGCGTCCGGAAGCTTTCTTT.

The sample holds many counts of this clonotype. The chain couples TRBV20-1 to TRBJ2-5; TRBD1 matches 9 bases. Looked up from germline, CDR1 is DFQATT and CDR2 is SNEGSKA (reference sequence). The CDR3 covers 13 residues. After removal of 2 bases from V and 4 bases from J, the junction contained 2 bases not matched to a gene. The CDR3 sequence is CSARWDRVETQYF. Written as DNA, the CDR3 is TGCAGTGCTAGATGGGACAGGGTAGAGACCCAGTACTTC.

J is TRBJ2-4 and V is TRBV5-1; tentative D call: TRBD1 (6 bases). V was shortened by 0 bases and J by 7 bases, with 17 bases between the two germline ends. The germline V gene has CDR1 SGHRS and CDR2 YFSETQ. This CDR3 is built from 16 residues. CDR3 loop: CASSLGAQGKMNIQYF. The CDR3 region has the DNA TGCGCCAGCAGCTTGGGGGCCCAGGGGAAGATGAACATTCAGTACTTC.

This clonotype was counted between two and nine times. This chain uses TRBV4-1 with TRBJ2-7; D gene ambiguous. This CDR3 contains 15 residues. In germline, CDR1 is MGHRA, CDR2 YSYEKL. Trimming pared 2 bases from V and 0 bases from J, leaving 11 bases between. The DNA of the CDR3 is TGCGCCAGCAGCCAACAACTTCTTATCTCCTACGAGCAGTACTTC. It yields the protein CASSQQLLISYEQYF.

This clonotype turned up a few times. The chain couples TRBV2 to TRBJ1-1, with 9 bases fitting TRBD1. The CDR3 is 18 amino acids. Germline CDR1 reads SNHLY; CDR2 reads FYNNEI. V dropped 6 bases and J dropped 2; count of bases not matched to a gene: 16. The CDR3 protein is CASSQAQGAQGRNTEAFF. In nucleotides, the CDR3 is TGTGCCAGCAGCCAGGCACAGGGGGCCCAGGGGCGTAACACTGAAGCTTTCTTT. The full variable domain, with the rest looked up from reference TRBV2 and TRBJ1-1, is EPEVTQTPSHQVTQMGQEVILRCVPISNHLYFYWYRQILGQKVEFLVSFYNNEISEKSEIFDDQFSVERPDGSNFTLKIRSTKLEDSAMYFCASSQAQGAQGRNTEAFFGQGTRLTVV.

This clonotype was counted only a few times. J is TRBJ1-4 and V is TRBV7-9; 10 bases are shared with TRBD1. Looked up from germline, CDR1 is SEHNR and CDR2 is FQNEAQ (reference sequence). With V trimmed by 5 bases and J by 8 bases, 5 bases remained unmatched. The CDR3 extends over 14 amino acids. This CDR3 is CASSPGQGSEKLFF. In nucleotides, the CDR3 is TGTGCCAGCAGCCCGGGACAGGGGAGCGAAAAACTGTTTTTT.

This clonotype was detected ten times or more. The V gene is TRBV5-1, the J gene TRBJ2-3, with 12 bases identical to TRBD2. This CDR3 spans 16 amino acids. Germline-derived CDR1 and CDR2 are SGHRS and YFSETQ. Unmatched junction bases numbered 7, after V lost 4 bases and J lost 4 bases. This chain's CDR3 is CASSPSGRAFADTQYF. CDR3 bases: TGCGCCAGCAGCCCTAGCGGGAGGGCCTTCGCAGATACGCAGTATTTT.

This clonotype was counted only a few times. A read error may account for a junction end that differs from germline. The rearrangement uses TRBV5-6 and TRBJ2-2, with D possibly being TRBD2 (6 bases). Looked up from germline, CDR1 is SGHDT and CDR2 is YYEEEE. The CDR3 consists of 13 residues. CDR3 in amino acids: CASSLYDSGGLFF. CDR3 DNA sequence: TGTGCCAGCAGCTTGTATGACTCCGGGGGGCTGTTTTTT.

The chain uses TRBV6-1 and TRBJ2-7; the D gene is possibly TRBD1 (5 bases). The CDR3 length is 13 residues. V gave up 8 bases and J gave up 3 bases, with 14 bases separating them. CDR1 is MNHNS, CDR2 SASEGT, per germline. The CDR3 reads CASEDSALYEQYF. The CDR3 DNA is TGTGCCAGCGAAGACAGTGCCCTCTACGAGCAGTACTTC.

The CDR3 DNA sequence: TGCGCCAGCAGCTGGAAGGAGGGGAGCACAGATACGCAGTATTTT. It yields the protein CASSWKEGSTDTQYF. The V and J genes are TRBV5-1 and TRBJ2-3; TRBD2 is a possible D gene (6 bases). The germline gives CDR1 SGHRS, CDR2 YFSETQ. The CDR3 has 15 residues. Deletions cut 3 bases from V and 0 bases from J, with 11 bases between.